Reported below is one TCR beta chain. Antigen: not known. Germline V lookup: CDR1 SGHRS, CDR2 YFSETQ. Trimming took 1 base from V and 5 from J; bases not matched to a gene: 4. This CDR3 has 15 residues. CD45RO-negative, CCR7-selected cells formed the naive CD8 fraction, which excluded terminally differentiated effector memory CD45RA+ cells. Donors, healthy HIV-negative adults, lacked recent acute infections or vaccinations. This entry belongs to a study of shared clonotypes between healthy human individuals. Findings of the study overall: Across a few donors, naive CD4 shared approximately 4.5%, naive CD8 about 3.2%, memory CD4 roughly 2.2%, memory CD8 over 0.3%.

TCRdb's copy holds only in-frame clones and misses some; the assay was immunoSEQ multiplex PCR. The sample lists about 2 million clones, around 96% occurring once. This TCR was recovered from a man between 18 and 35 years old in good health. The sample taken for sequencing was naive CD8+ T cells sorted from blood. This chain joins TRBV5-1 and TRBJ2-7; 12 bases line up with TRBD2. Here the CDR3 reads CASSLRLAGVDEQYF. Here the CDR3 DNA reads TGCGCCAGCAGCTTGCGACTAGCGGGAGTAGACGAGCAGTACTTC.